The 15 T cell receptor beta chains presented below share a single source sample, sequenced in a study of technical replicates of blood from a handful of donors (dated by TCRdb to 2016 to 2017). Preparation of the library involved the immunoSEQ multiplex PCR assay. This is the immuneACCESS table as TCRdb keeps it, with only in-frame sequences that have V and J called. A part of the clones is gone; compared with another copy, unresolved V genes explain less than half, and the rest is unexplained. Here the sample has over 65,000 clones; 95% to 98% occur a single time. The ten largest account for roughly 0.15% of the sample. The sequencing input was T cells isolated from PBMCs. These receptors all come from a human donor in good health.

The chain links TRBV28 to TRBJ2-7; TRBD2 matches 10 bases. This CDR3 has 13 residues. The ends lost 7 bases at V and 1 base at J; junction bases unmatched: 1. Looked up from germline, CDR1 is MDHEN and CDR2 is SYDVKM. The CDR3 DNA follows: TGTGCCAGCAAAGCGGGAGGGTCCTACGAGCAGTACTTC. It specifies CASKAGGSYEQYF.

The rearrangement uses TRBV5-1 and TRBJ1-3; no clear D gene. The CDR3 covers 14 residues. V was shortened by 4 bases and J by 2 bases, with 10 bases between the two germline ends. The germline gives CDR1 SGHRS, CDR2 YFSETQ. The CDR3 region is CASSLTVTGNTIYF. The CDR3 region has the DNA TGCGCCAGCAGCCTAACTGTTACTGGAAACACCATATATTTT.

V is TRBV14 and J is TRBJ2-7; the D gene is possibly TRBD2 (7 bases). V lost 4 bases and J 4 bases, leaving 17 bases between the germline ends. This CDR3 has 15 residues. Germline CDR1 is SGHDN and CDR2 is FVKESK. The CDR3 loop reads CASSPLGGGQYEQYF. The CDR3 bases are TGTGCCAGCAGCCCCTTGGGCGGGGGACAATACGAGCAGTACTTC.

The V call is TRBV2, the J call TRBJ1-4; D gene unclear. The V end lost 9 bases, the J end lost 1 base, and 15 bases lay between the germline ends. Germline V lookup: CDR1 SNHLY, CDR2 FYNNEI. The CDR3 spans 15 residues. CDR3 in amino acids: CASNSPYITNEKLFF. As DNA, the CDR3 is TGTGCCAGTAACAGCCCCTACATAACTAATGAAAAACTGTTTTTT.

This clone came up once. The J gene is TRBJ2-6, the V gene TRBV5-3; 8 nucleotides match TRBD2. TRBV5-3 qualifies as an ORF whose function is uncertain. The junction had 4 bases not matched to a gene; V was cut back by 1 base and J by 4 bases. The CDR3 is 16 amino acids. CDR3 sequence reads: CARSLLAGKGANVLTF. CDR3 bases: TGTGCCAGAAGCTTGCTAGCGGGTAAGGGGGCCAACGTCCTGACTTTC.

This clone was seen just once. The V gene is TRBV5-6, the J gene TRBJ2-5, with 13 positions matching TRBD2. CDR3 length: 16 residues. Germline V gives CDR1 SGHDT, CDR2 YYEEEE. V shed 2 bases and J 5 bases; nucleotides not matched to a gene: 6. The CDR3 is CASSFTRTSGSETQYF. CDR3 in DNA: TGTGCCAGCAGCTTTACGAGGACTAGCGGGAGTGAGACCCAGTACTTC.

V usage is TRBV5-8 and J usage is TRBJ1-1, with no clear D. The germline V and J ends were trimmed by 4 bases and 2 bases, with 12 bases remaining between them. The CDR3 is made up of 14 amino acids. Germline CDR1 SGHTS, CDR2 YDEGEE. CDR3 sequence: CASSPVEANTEAFF. The CDR3 DNA reads as TGTGCCAGCAGCCCAGTTGAGGCAAACACTGAAGCTTTCTTT.

The table lists this clone with a count of one. The CDR3 nucleotides read TGTGCCAGCAGCCCGGGACTAGTCACAGATACGCAGTATTTT. Translated, it gives CASSPGLVTDTQYF. The chain is built from TRBV9 and TRBJ2-3; TRBD2 aligns across 8 bases. Germline trimming cut 4 bases from V and 2 bases from J; bases unmatched to any gene: 3. This CDR3 has 14 amino acids. The V gene's germline CDR1 is SGDLS and CDR2 YYNGEE.

V usage is TRBV20-1 and J usage is TRBJ1-2; the D is unclear. CDR1 and CDR2 (germline): DFQATT, SNEGSKA (reference sequence). V lost 3 bases to trimming and J lost 7 bases, with 9 bases between them. The CDR3 runs 11 residues. CDR3 amino acids: CSARIGSGYTF. The CDR3, as DNA: TGCAGTGCTAGGATCGGTTCTGGCTACACCTTC.

The chain links TRBV5-6 to TRBJ2-7; 8 nucleotides agree with TRBD1. Germline CDR1 SGHDT, CDR2 YYEEEE. The CDR3 is 15 residues long. Trimming cost V 6 bases and J 2 bases; bases outside gene matches: 10. CDR3 nucleotide sequence: TGTGCCAGCACAGAAAACAGGGGGTTAACCTACGAGCAGTACTTC. This encodes CASTENRGLTYEQYF.

The CDR3 coding sequence is TGTGCCAGCACCGCACATGATGTGGTGAACACTGAAGCTTTCTTT. Amino acids: CASTAHDVVNTEAFF. The J gene is TRBJ1-1, the V gene TRBV6-5; D unclear. The germline CDR1 and CDR2 sequences are MNHEY and SVGAGI. V lost 7 bases to trimming and J lost 0 bases, with 15 bases between them. This CDR3 is built from 15 residues.

The chain recombines TRBV5-4 with TRBJ2-7; 9 bases fit TRBD2. The CDR3 contains 16 residues. Germline CDR1 and CDR2: SGHNT and YYREEE (reference sequence). With V trimmed by 0 bases and J by 3 bases, 7 bases remained unmatched. CDR3 sequence reads: CASSLVLAGLGYEQYF. The CDR3 DNA sequence: TGTGCCAGCAGCTTGGTTCTAGCGGGACTCGGCTACGAGCAGTACTTC.

The chain links TRBV18 to TRBJ2-1; 9 bases are shared with TRBD1. The trim removed 4 bases at V and 6 bases at J, leaving 7 bases unmatched. Per the germline V gene, CDR1 is KGHSH and CDR2 is LQKENI. This CDR3 is 15 amino acids long. CDR3 sequence (DNA): TGTGCCAGCTCACTGCACAGGGGGCTGGGCAATGAGCAGTTCTTC. Amino acid sequence: CASSLHRGLGNEQFF. Full variable domain (missing parts from reference TRBV18 and TRBJ2-1): NAGVMQNPRHLVRRRGQEARLRCSPMKGHSHVYWYRQLPEEGLKFMVYLQKENIIDESGMPKERFSAEFPKEGPSILRIQQVVRGDSAAYFCASSLHRGLGNEQFFGPGTRLTVL.

The chain joins TRBV2 to TRBJ2-7, with 9 bases aligning to TRBD1. The CDR3 sequence is 14 residues long. Looked up from germline, CDR1 is SNHLY and CDR2 is FYNNEI. The ends lost 5 bases at V and 3 bases at J; junction bases unmatched: 5. In DNA form, the CDR3 reads TGTGCCAGCAGTCCATTGGGACAGGGCTACGAGCAGTACTTC. Translating it yields CASSPLGQGYEQYF.

V gene TRBV2 combines with J gene TRBJ2-7; 8 bases are shared with TRBD2. Looked up from germline, CDR1 is SNHLY and CDR2 is FYNNEI. The CDR3 runs to 15 residues. With 1 base clipped from V and 2 bases from J, the junction kept 4 bases outside the gene matches. The CDR3: CASSEEAGGPYEQYF. The CDR3 nucleotides read TGTGCCAGCAGTGAAGAGGCGGGAGGCCCCTACGAGCAGTACTTC.